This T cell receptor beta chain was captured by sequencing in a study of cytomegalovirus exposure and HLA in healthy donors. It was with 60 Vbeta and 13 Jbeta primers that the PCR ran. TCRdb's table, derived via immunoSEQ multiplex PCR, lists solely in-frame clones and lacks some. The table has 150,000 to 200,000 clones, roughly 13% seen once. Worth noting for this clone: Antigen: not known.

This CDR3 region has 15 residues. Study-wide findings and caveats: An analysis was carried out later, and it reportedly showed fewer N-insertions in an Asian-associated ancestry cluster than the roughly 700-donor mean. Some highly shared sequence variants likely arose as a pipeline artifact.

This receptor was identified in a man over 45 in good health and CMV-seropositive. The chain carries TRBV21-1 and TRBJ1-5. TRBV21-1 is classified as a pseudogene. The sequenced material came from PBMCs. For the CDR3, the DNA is TGTGCCAGCAGCAAATTAGGCCCCGAGGGACAGCCCCAGCATTTT. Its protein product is CASSKLGPEGQPQHF.